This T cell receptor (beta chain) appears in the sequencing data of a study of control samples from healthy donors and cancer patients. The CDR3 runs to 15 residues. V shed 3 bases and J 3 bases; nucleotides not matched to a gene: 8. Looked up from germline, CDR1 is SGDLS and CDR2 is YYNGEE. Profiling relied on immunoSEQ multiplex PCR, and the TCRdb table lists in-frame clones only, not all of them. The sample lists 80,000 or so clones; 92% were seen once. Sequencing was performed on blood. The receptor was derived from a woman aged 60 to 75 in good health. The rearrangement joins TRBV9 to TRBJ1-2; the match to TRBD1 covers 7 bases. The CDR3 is CASSDTGEEHYGYTF. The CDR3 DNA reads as TGTGCCAGCAGCGATACAGGGGAGGAACACTATGGCTACACCTTC.